Described below is a single T cell receptor (beta chain) sequence and its context. Its target is not known. Sorting of live CD3+CD8+TCRalphabeta+ cells by PD-1 and/or TIGIT gave four subsets. Losses at the gene ends were 4 bases for V and 3 bases for J; bases not matched to a gene: 4. This CDR3 is 14 amino acids long. Germline CDR1 is MGHRA and CDR2 is YSYEKL. The sample originates from a study of circulating CD8 cells and anti-PD-1 response in melanoma. Points from the study as a whole: No tumor material was available, so peptide assays assessed reactivity. Only baseline and M1 samples entered the published repertoire comparisons. Clonotype sharing was highest between DPOS and TIGIT subsets.

TCR libraries were prepared from roughly 14 ng of total RNA with the QIAseq Immune Repertoire TCR panel. TCRdb fed the reads into MiXCR, producing one record per CDR3 protein. Altogether more than 700 distinct CDR3 sequences are present, about 6.8% being singletons, with the ten largest covering approximately 28%. Sequences were derived from CD8+ T cells from PBMCs, sampled at baseline or after one month of anti-PD-1 therapy (not recorded which). The V call is TRBV4-1, the J call TRBJ2-7, with TRBD2 matching over 9 bases. This clonotype was obtained from a human donor with melanoma. The CDR3 DNA follows: TGCGCCAGCAGCCTAGCGGGGGAAAACTACGAGCAGTACTTC. Protein sequence: CASSLAGENYEQYF.